Ten or more counts support the clone carrying this T cell receptor beta chain. Its antigen is as yet unknown. The CDR3 runs 14 residues. V shed 2 bases and J 4 bases; nucleotides not matched to a gene: 2. The source of the sample is a study of T cell repertoires in cytomegalovirus infection. At the level of the study: Used in the study were CMV epitopes, some recently identified and HLA-C-restricted, others well-studied and HLA-B-restricted. Public TCR beta signature analysis indicated the presence of both CMV infection and matching HLA type.

TCRdb called the reads again in MiXCR, with one record for every CDR3 protein. This table has over 250,000 distinct CDR3 sequences, approximately 22% appearing once. Study conclusions and caveats: CMV-specific HLA-C-restricted TCR beta clonotypes dominated the ex vivo response. Summed frequency of public TCR beta families distinguished CMV carriers with the relevant HLA.

This sample comprised cultured PBMCs, obtained from culture after CMV antigen stimulation. The chain carries TRBV12-3 or TRBV12-4 and TRBJ2-1; 7 bases line up with TRBD1. This sequence was found in a human donor in good health (CMV status not recorded). Some clones in this sample may be carry-over from other donors' samples. The CDR3 is CASSLRDSYNEQFF. CDR3 bases: TGTGCCAGCAGTTTACGGGACAGTTACAATGAGCAGTTCTTC.